The 21 T cell receptor beta chains below were found in one sample sequenced in a study of cytomegalovirus exposure and HLA in healthy donors. Primers included in the PCR were 60 Vbeta and 13 Jbeta primers. Clones were read by immunoSEQ multiplex PCR, and TCRdb kept only the in-frame ones, dropping some. The sample has 200,000 to 250,000 clones. The specimen sequenced was PBMCs. The receptors here all came from a woman aged 25 to 39 in good health and CMV-seropositive.

This chain's CDR3 is CASSPNLAGNTIYF. CDR3 nucleotide sequence: TGTGCCAGCAGCCCAAATTTAGCTGGAAACACCATATATTTT. The V and J genes are TRBV5-4 and TRBJ1-3; D remains ambiguous. V gave up 4 bases and J gave up 2 bases, with 10 bases separating them. Germline CDR1 SGHNT, CDR2 YYREEE (reference sequence). The CDR3 contains 14 residues.

The chain joins TRBV15 to TRBJ2-1, with TRBD1 matching over 7 bases. The germline V gene encodes CDR1 LNHNV and CDR2 YYDKDF (reference sequence). The ends lost 0 bases at V and 0 bases at J; junction bases unmatched: 5. The CDR3 length is 17 residues. CDR3 nucleotide sequence: TGTGCCACCAGCAGAGATAGAAGACAGGGCTCCTACAATGAGCAGTTCTTC. This gives the protein CATSRDRRQGSYNEQFF.

The genes are TRBV6-6 and TRBJ2-7; 9 bases agree with TRBD1. The CDR3 covers 14 residues. The V segment lost 6 bases and the J segment 1 base; nucleotides outside the gene matches: 4. Germline V gives CDR1 MNHNY, CDR2 SVGAGI (reference sequence). CDR3 DNA: TGTGCCAGCAGCCCTGGGACAGGGTCCTACGAGCAGTACTTC. Translated: CASSPGTGSYEQYF.

The gene calls are TRBV5-8 and TRBJ2-7; the match to TRBD2 covers 7 bases. This CDR3 comprises 15 residues. The V and J ends lost 1 base and 7 bases, in that order; junction bases with no gene match: 11. From germline, CDR1 is SGHTS and CDR2 YDEGEE. The CDR3: CASSLISSGRGEQYF. In nucleotides, the CDR3 is TGTGCCAGCAGCTTGATTTCTAGCGGACGTGGTGAGCAGTACTTC.

The chain employs TRBV5-6 and TRBJ2-1; D might be TRBD1 (6 bases). Germline values: CDR1 SGHDT, CDR2 YYEEEE. Trimming cost V 0 bases and J 2 bases, with 6 bases left between them. The CDR3 sequence is 14 residues long. DNA for the CDR3: TGTGCCAGCAGCTTGGGACAGGCCTACAATGAGCAGTTCTTC. Protein sequence: CASSLGQAYNEQFF. The full variable domain, rest sourced from reference TRBV5-6 and TRBJ2-1, is DAGVTQSPTHLIKTRGQQVTLRCSPKSGHDTVSWYQQALGQGPQFIFQYYEEEERQRGNFPDRFSGHQFPNYSSELNVNALLLGDSALYLCASSLGQAYNEQFFGPGTRLTVL.

J is TRBJ1-2 and V is TRBV27, with TRBD1 identical over 12 bases. The ends lost 6 bases at V and 7 bases at J; junction bases unmatched: 6. The CDR3 is 14 amino acids. The V gene's germline CDR1 is MNHEY and CDR2 SMNVEV (reference sequence). CDR3 residues: CASRPGTGGVGYTF. The CDR3 DNA reads TGTGCCAGCAGGCCGGGGACAGGGGGCGTTGGCTACACCTTC.

The chain joins TRBV5-5 to TRBJ2-3; a weak D match, TRBD2 (6 bases). V dropped 4 bases and J dropped 5 bases, with 14 bases sitting between them. Germline CDR1 SGHKS, CDR2 YYEKEE (reference sequence). The CDR3 is 14 residues long. The CDR3 protein is CASSGGTNKDTQYF. CDR3 nucleotide sequence: TGTGCCAGCAGCGGCGGGACGAACAAAGATACGCAGTATTTT. Drawing the rest from reference TRBV5-5 and TRBJ2-3, the complete variable domain is DAGVTQSPTHLIKTRGQQVTLRCSPISGHKSVSWYQQVLGQGPQFIFQYYEKEERGRGNFPDRFSARQFPNYSSELNVNALLLGDSALYLCASSGGTNKDTQYFGPGTRLTVL.

CDR3 region: CASSQDPGADTQYF. DNA for the CDR3: TGCGCCAGCAGCCAAGATCCCGGGGCAGATACGCAGTATTTT. This sequence joins TRBV4-3 and TRBJ2-3; D is possibly TRBD2 (5 bases). The CDR3 runs 14 residues. V was shortened by 0 bases and J by 4 bases, with 8 bases between the two germline ends. Germline V gene lookup returns CDR1 LGHNA and CDR2 YSLEER.

The V gene is TRBV27, the J gene TRBJ1-2; no reliable D call. The CDR3 sequence is 13 residues long. The ends were cut back, 2 bases at V and 2 bases at J, with 6 bases in the middle. Per germline, CDR1 MNHEY and CDR2 SMNVEV (reference sequence). The CDR3 protein is CASSLTQNYGYTF. The CDR3 DNA reads TGTGCCAGCAGTTTAACTCAAAACTATGGCTACACCTTC.

Regarding this clone: Distinct nucleotide sequences in the sample also encode this CDR3. This chain links TRBV4-3 with TRBJ2-7; perhaps TRBD2 as D (5 bases). This CDR3 region has 13 residues. The germline gives CDR1 LGHNA, CDR2 YSLEER. V shed 3 bases and J shed 4 bases, with 10 bases lying between them. CDR3 DNA sequence: TGCGCCAGCAGCCAGGGTGGAGGTTACGAGCAGTACTTC. Its protein is CASSQGGGYEQYF.

The J gene is TRBJ1-3, the V gene TRBV9; tentatively, D is TRBD1 (6 bases). Germline CDR1 and CDR2: SGDLS and YYNGEE. Trimming shortened V by 4 bases and J by 0 bases, and 14 bases separated the two germline ends. The CDR3 loop spans 16 amino acids. CDR3 coding DNA: TGTGCCAGCAGCCCCCGAGGACAGAACTCTGGAAACACCATATATTTT. Its protein product is CASSPRGQNSGNTIYF. The whole variable domain, filled in from reference TRBV9 and TRBJ1-3, reads DSGVTQTPKHLITATGQRVTLRCSPRSGDLSVYWYQQSLDQGLQFLIQYYNGEERAKGNILERFSAQQFPDLHSELNLSSLELGDSALYFCASSPRGQNSGNTIYFGEGSWLTVV.

The rearrangement links TRBV4-3 to TRBJ1-2; the D is unclear. Trimming removed 0 bases from V and 2 bases from J, with 16 bases in between. There are 17 residues in the CDR3. The germline V gene has CDR1 LGHNA and CDR2 YSLEER. The CDR3 sequence: CASSQDLAVYQNYGYTF. CDR3 nucleotides: TGCGCCAGCAGCCAAGATCTTGCCGTGTACCAGAACTATGGCTACACCTTC.

The CDR3 sequence: CAWGTSGTSTDTQYF. CDR3 nucleotide sequence: TGTGCCTGGGGAACTAGCGGGACAAGCACAGATACGCAGTATTTT. This chain uses TRBV30 with TRBJ2-3; 10 nucleotides agree with TRBD2. CDR1 GTSNPN and CDR2 SVGIG come from the germline V gene (reference sequence). This CDR3 spans 15 amino acids. With 5 bases clipped from V and 0 bases from J, the junction kept 5 bases outside the gene matches.

J is TRBJ1-1 and V is TRBV28, with D possibly being TRBD1 (5 bases). The CDR3 has 14 amino acids. CDR1 is MDHEN and CDR2 is SYDVKM in the germline V gene. V gave up 6 bases and J gave up 1 base, with 12 bases separating them. CDR3 amino acids: CASRTRAANTEAFF. The CDR3 coding sequence is TGTGCCAGCAGAACCAGGGCGGCGAACACTGAAGCTTTCTTT.

The chain employs TRBV5-4 and TRBJ2-3; weak D call: TRBD1 (6 bases). The V end was cut by 4 bases, the J end by 0 bases, with 9 bases between. Germline V gene sequence: CDR1 SGHNT, CDR2 YYREEE (reference sequence). The CDR3 totals 14 residues. The CDR3 sequence: CASSRQVSTDTQYF. CDR3 DNA sequence: TGTGCCAGCAGCCGACAGGTTAGCACAGATACGCAGTATTTT. The variable domain in full, with the rest retrieved from reference TRBV5-4 and TRBJ2-3, is ETGVTQSPTHLIKTRGQQVTLRCSSQSGHNTVSWYQQALGQGPQFIFQYYREEENGRGNFPPRFSGLQFPNYSSELNVNALELDDSALYLCASSRQVSTDTQYFGPGTRLTVL.

V is TRBV7-6 and J is TRBJ2-1, with 8 bases fitting TRBD1. This CDR3 has 15 residues. The V and J ends lost 3 bases and 5 bases, in that order; junction bases with no gene match: 6. The germline V gene encodes CDR1 SGHVS and CDR2 FNYEAQ. The CDR3 loop is CASSFGQGLDNEQFF. CDR3 DNA: TGTGCCAGCAGCTTTGGACAGGGATTAGACAATGAGCAGTTCTTC. Combining the CDR3 with reference TRBV7-6 and TRBJ2-1 gives the whole variable domain GAGVSQSPRYKVTKRGQDVALRCDPISGHVSLYWYRQALGQGPEFLTYFNYEAQQDKSGLPNDRFSAERPEGSISTLTIQRTEQRDSAMYRCASSFGQGLDNEQFFGPGTRLTVL.

The J gene is TRBJ2-1, the V gene TRBV4-2; D gene ambiguous. CDR3 length: 13 amino acids. Germline values: CDR1 LGHNA, CDR2 YNFKEQ. Trimming pared 4 bases from V and 5 bases from J, leaving 9 bases between. The CDR3: CASSRDLNNEQFF. The DNA of the CDR3 is TGTGCCAGCAGCCGCGATTTAAACAATGAGCAGTTCTTC.

This rearrangement joins TRBV18 to TRBJ1-2; D uncertain. The CDR3 has 13 amino acids. Germline CDR1 reads KGHSH; CDR2 reads LQKENI. V dropped 2 bases and J dropped 5 bases, with 9 bases sitting between them. DNA for the CDR3: TGTGCCAGCTCACCATCGTCGGAGTATGGCTACACCTTC. It translates to CASSPSSEYGYTF.

The V gene is TRBV11-2, the J gene TRBJ2-3, with TRBD2 identical over 10 bases. The V segment lost 3 bases and the J segment 5 bases; nucleotides outside the gene matches: 17. Germline assignment: CDR1 SGHAT and CDR2 FQNNGV. This CDR3 is built from 19 residues. Here the CDR3 DNA reads TGTGCCAGCAGCTTGAGACCTAGCGGGAGAGGATTTAGGGGAGATACGCAGTATTTT. As protein: CASSLRPSGRGFRGDTQYF.

The V call is TRBV28, the J call TRBJ2-7, with TRBD1 matching over 12 bases. Losses at the gene ends were 5 bases for V and 5 bases for J; bases not matched to a gene: 7. There are 15 residues in the CDR3. The V gene's germline CDR1 is MDHEN and CDR2 SYDVKM. This chain's CDR3 is CASSKPGQGADEQYF. The CDR3 nucleotides read TGTGCCAGCAGTAAACCGGGACAGGGGGCTGACGAGCAGTACTTC.

The chain has TRBV7-8 and TRBJ2-5; a weak D match, TRBD1 (5 bases). Germline CDR1 is SGHVS and CDR2 is FQNEAQ. V was clipped by 6 bases and J by 6 bases, with 17 bases between them. The CDR3 contains 14 residues. The CDR3 coding sequence is TGTGCCAGCAGTCCACAGGTGGGCCTCCAGACCCAGTACTTC. Its translation is CASSPQVGLQTQYF.